This T cell receptor (beta chain) comes out of a study of T cells after yellow fever vaccination. General observations from the study: Subsequent booster samples again held most clones from primary vaccination (96% CD4, roughly 90% CD8). There was a possibility that FACS-sorted repertoires contained abundant clonotypes contaminating from the bulk population. Clonotypes appearing in both CD4 and CD8 compartments existed, and their share was small.

The V gene's germline CDR1 is KGHSH and CDR2 LQKENI. Trimming left V 1 base short and J 4 bases short, with 10 bases between. This CDR3 spans 14 amino acids. Template-switching 5'RACE yielded the TCR cDNA; a universal primer site and UMIs were added in the process. TCRdb independently ran MiXCR on the 5' RACE reads; one entry per CDR3 protein. The data show just under 600,000 distinct CDR3 sequences, with about 13% seen just once and over 13% held by the top ten. This clonotype was seen a few times. Its specificity is not known. The chain links TRBV18 to TRBJ1-2; D unclear. The sample was PBMCs, taken on the day of the yellow fever booster vaccination. This receptor was obtained from a man between 25 and 39 years old who received the YFV17D yellow fever vaccine. The DNA for the CDR3 is TGTGCCAGCTCACCACGGGAGGCTACCTATGGCTACACCTTC. This sequence encodes CASSPREATYGYTF.